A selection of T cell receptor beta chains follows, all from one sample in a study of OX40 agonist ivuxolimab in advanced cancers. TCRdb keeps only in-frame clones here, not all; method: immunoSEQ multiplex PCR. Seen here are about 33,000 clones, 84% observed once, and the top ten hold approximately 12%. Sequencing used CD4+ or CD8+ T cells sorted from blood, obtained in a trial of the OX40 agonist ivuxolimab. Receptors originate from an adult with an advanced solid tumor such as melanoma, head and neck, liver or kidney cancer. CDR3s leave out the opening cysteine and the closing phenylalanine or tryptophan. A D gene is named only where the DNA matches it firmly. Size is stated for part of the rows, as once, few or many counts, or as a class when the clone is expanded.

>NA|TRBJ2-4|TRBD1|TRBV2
ASSGAQTGALLVIQY
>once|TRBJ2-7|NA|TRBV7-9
ASSLAPFEQY
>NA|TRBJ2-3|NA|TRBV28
ASTPLGDTTDTQY
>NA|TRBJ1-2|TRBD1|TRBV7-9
ASSYQGEEGYT
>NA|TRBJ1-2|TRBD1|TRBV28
ASSLTTGTAYGYT
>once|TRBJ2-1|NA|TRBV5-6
ASSSYNEQF
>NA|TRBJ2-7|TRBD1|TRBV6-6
ASTKEGQIYEQY
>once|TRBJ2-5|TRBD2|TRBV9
ASSVEGTSGRALQETQY
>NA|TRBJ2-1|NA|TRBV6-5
ASSLNSYNEQF
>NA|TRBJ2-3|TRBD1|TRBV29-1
SVEVRGQLTDTQY
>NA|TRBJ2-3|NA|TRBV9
ASSVGNSDTDTQY
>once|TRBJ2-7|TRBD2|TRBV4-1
ASSQELAGGRYEQY
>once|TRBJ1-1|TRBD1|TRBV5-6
ASSLGTGDAEAF
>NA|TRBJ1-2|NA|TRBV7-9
ASSGYRVLDYGYT
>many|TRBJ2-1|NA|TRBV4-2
ASSQEGTDYNEQF
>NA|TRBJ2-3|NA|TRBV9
ASSVTSAGTDTQY
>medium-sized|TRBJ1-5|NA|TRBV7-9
ASSSGAYDQPQH
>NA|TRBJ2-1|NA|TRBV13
ASSLEFGTTYNEQF
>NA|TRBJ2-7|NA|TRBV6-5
ASSYFPGASYEQY
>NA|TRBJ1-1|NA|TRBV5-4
ASSVEPGQANTEAF
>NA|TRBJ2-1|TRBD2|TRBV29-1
SVEDRASGDPKNSYNEQF
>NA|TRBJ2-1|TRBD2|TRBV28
ASKRPSTSANEQF
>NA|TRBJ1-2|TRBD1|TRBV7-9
ASSLGSGGLDGYT
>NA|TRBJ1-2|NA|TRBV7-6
ASSKTYGYT
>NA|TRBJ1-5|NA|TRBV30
AWSAFDSNQPQH